This entry concerns a single T cell receptor (beta chain). The ends were cut back, 4 bases at V and 8 bases at J, with 16 bases in the middle. Germline V CDR1 and CDR2: SGHDT, YYEEEE. The length of the CDR3 is 15 residues. This entry is derived from a study of blood T cell repertoires in COVID-19. Authors' data handling: Amplifying reference gene primers gave estimates of nucleated cell counts. The assay was immunoSEQ multiplex PCR, and TCRdb's table has in-frame clones only and misses some. The V and J calls and clone size come from that table; D and trimming were worked out from the DNA. The data contain about 24,000 clones, 89% of them singletons.

The genes are TRBV5-6 and TRBJ1-6; D is unclear. Sequencing was done on a sample of peripheral blood. This clonotype was obtained from a woman aged 65 to 85 with active COVID-19. This chain's CDR3 is CASSPMLGWDSPLHF. CDR3 in DNA: TGTGCCAGCAGCCCCATGCTGGGCTGGGATTCACCCCTCCACTTT.